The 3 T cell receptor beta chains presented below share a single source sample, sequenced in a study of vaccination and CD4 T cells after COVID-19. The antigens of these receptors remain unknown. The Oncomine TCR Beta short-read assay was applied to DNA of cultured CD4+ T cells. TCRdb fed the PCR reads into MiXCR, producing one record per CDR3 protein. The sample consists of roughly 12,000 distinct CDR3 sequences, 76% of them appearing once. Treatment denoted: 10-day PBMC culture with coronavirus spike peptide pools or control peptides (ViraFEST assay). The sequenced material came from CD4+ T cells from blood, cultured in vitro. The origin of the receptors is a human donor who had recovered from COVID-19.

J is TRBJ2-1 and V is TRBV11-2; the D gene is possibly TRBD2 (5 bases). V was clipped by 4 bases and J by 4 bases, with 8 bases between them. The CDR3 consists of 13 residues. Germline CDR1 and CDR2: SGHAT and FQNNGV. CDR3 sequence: CASSSGLYNEQFF. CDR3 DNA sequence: TGTGCCAGCAGCTCAGGACTTTACAATGAGCAGTTCTTC.

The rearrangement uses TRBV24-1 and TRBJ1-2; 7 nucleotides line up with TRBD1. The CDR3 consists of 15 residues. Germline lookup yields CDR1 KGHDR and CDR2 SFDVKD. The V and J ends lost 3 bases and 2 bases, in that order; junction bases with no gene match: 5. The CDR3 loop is CATSDGGQRNYGYTF. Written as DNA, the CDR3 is TGTGCCACCAGTGATGGGGGACAGAGAAACTATGGCTACACCTTC.

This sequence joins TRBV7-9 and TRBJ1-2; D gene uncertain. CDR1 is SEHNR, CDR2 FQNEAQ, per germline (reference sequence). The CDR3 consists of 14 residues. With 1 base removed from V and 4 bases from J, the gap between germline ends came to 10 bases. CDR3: CASSLGAGGYGYTF. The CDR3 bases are TGTGCCAGCAGCTTAGGGGCGGGTGGCTATGGCTACACCTTC.